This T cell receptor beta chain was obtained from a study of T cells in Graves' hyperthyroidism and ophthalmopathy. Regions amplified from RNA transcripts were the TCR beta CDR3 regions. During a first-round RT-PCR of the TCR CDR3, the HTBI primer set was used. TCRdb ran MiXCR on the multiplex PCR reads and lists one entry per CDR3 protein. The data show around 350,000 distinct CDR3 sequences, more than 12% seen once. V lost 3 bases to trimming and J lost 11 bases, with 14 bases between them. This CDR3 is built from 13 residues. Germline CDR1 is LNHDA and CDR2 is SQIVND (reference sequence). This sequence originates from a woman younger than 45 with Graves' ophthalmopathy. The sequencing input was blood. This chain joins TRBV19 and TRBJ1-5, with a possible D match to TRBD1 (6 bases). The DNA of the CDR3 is TGTGCCAGTAGTATGGGGGCAGGTTTGTCCCAGCATTTT. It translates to CASSMGAGLSQHF.